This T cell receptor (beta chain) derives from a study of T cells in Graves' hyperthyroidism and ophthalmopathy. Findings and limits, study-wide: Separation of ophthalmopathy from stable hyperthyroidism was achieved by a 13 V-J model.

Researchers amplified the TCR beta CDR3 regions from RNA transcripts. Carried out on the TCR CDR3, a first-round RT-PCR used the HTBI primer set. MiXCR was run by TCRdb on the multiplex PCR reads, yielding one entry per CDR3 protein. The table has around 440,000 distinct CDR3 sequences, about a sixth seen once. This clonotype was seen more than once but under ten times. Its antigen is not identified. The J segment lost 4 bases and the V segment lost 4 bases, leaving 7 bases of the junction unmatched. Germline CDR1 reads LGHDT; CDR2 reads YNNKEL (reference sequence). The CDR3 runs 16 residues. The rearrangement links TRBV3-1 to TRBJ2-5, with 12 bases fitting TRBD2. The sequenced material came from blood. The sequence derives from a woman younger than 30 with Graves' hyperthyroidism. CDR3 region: CASSPPSGGGTETQYF. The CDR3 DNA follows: TGTGCCAGCAGCCCGCCTAGCGGGGGGGGAACAGAGACCCAGTACTTC.